Each of the 23 T cell receptor beta chains below was sequenced from the same sample in a study of blood T cell repertoires in COVID-19. The protocol was immunoSEQ multiplex PCR, while the TCRdb copy is restricted to in-frame clones and leaves out a portion. This sample yields 100,000 to 150,000 clones, of which about 87% are seen a single time; 9% to 12% belongs to the top ten. Input material: peripheral blood. The receptors stem from a man aged 50 to 59 with acute or convalescent COVID-19.

The gene calls are TRBV19 and TRBJ2-4, with a weak D call TRBD1 (6 bases). With 5 bases removed from V and 3 bases from J, the gap between germline ends came to 20 bases. The CDR3 consists of 17 residues. CDR1 and CDR2 (germline): LNHDA, SQIVND (reference sequence). CDR3 DNA sequence: TGTGCCAGTAGTCTCCCCAACAGGGATTCGGGCAAAAACATTCAGTACTTC. Its translation: CASSLPNRDSGKNIQYF.

The chain carries TRBV6-4 and TRBJ2-4; D is possibly TRBD1 (6 bases). The CDR3 runs 15 residues. Trimming cost V 5 bases and J 12 bases, with 23 bases left between them. CDR1 and CDR2 (germline): MRHNA, SNTAGT. The CDR3 loop is CASSPIHLTGSYQYF. As DNA, the CDR3 is TGTGCCAGCAGTCCCATCCACTTAACAGGGTCTTATCAGTACTTC.

The chain uses TRBV5-1 and TRBJ1-2, with D perhaps TRBD1 (6 bases). This CDR3 region has 16 residues. The germline V gene encodes CDR1 SGHRS and CDR2 YFSETQ. The V gene lost 6 bases and the J gene lost 8 bases, with 26 bases spanning the gap. The CDR3 nucleotides read TGCGCCAGCACCCCGAGGGGGGGAGAAACTCTGGAGGGCTACACCTTC. Translation: CASTPRGGETLEGYTF.

The rearrangement links TRBV7-9 to TRBJ2-1; 13 nucleotides agree with TRBD2. The CDR3 is 19 residues long. The trim removed 4 bases at V and 3 bases at J, leaving 12 bases unmatched. In germline, CDR1 is SEHNR, CDR2 FQNEAQ (reference sequence). CDR3 nucleotides: TGTGCCAGCAGCTCCGGGACTAGCGGGATCTCGACTCGCTACAATGAGCAGTTCTTC. As protein: CASSSGTSGISTRYNEQFF.

J is TRBJ2-1 and V is TRBV30, with 13 nucleotides matching TRBD2. The germline CDR1 and CDR2 sequences are GTSNPN and SVGIG (reference sequence). With V trimmed by 5 bases and J by 8 bases, 9 bases remained unmatched. The CDR3 length is 15 residues. Here the CDR3 DNA reads TGTGCCTGGTCTCCGGGACTAGCGGGGAGAGATGAGCAGTTCTTC. Translation gives CAWSPGLAGRDEQFF.

This clone has just a few counts. The chain uses TRBV7-9 and TRBJ2-5; TRBD2 aligns across 10 bases. The CDR3 has 18 residues. Trimming removed 6 bases from V and 2 bases from J; junction bases left unmatched: 15. Germline V gene lookup returns CDR1 SEHNR and CDR2 FQNEAQ (reference sequence). The CDR3 reads CASRHGASGGIAQETQYF. CDR3 coding DNA: TGTGCCAGCAGACACGGGGCTAGCGGGGGTATAGCACAAGAGACCCAGTACTTC.

This rearrangement joins TRBV3-1 (or the pseudogene TRBV3-2) to TRBJ2-2, with D possibly matching TRBD2 (6 bases). Germline CDR1 and CDR2: LGHDT and YNNKEL (reference sequence). The CDR3 covers 15 residues. Deletions cut 3 bases from V and 2 bases from J, with 10 bases between. The CDR3 spells CASSHGGVNTGELFF. The CDR3 DNA follows: TGTGCCAGCAGCCATGGAGGGGTCAACACCGGGGAGCTGTTTTTT.

This clone was counted once. The V gene is TRBV6-5, the J gene TRBJ2-7, with 9 bases aligning to TRBD1. Trimming cost V 6 bases and J 3 bases; bases outside gene matches: 9. Germline V CDR1 and CDR2: MNHEY, SVGAGI. The CDR3 is 15 residues long. Here the CDR3 reads CASRYRDREIYEQYF. The CDR3 DNA reads TGTGCCAGCAGGTACCGGGACAGGGAAATCTACGAGCAGTACTTC.

This chain joins TRBV18 and TRBJ2-7; no reliable D call. CDR3 length equals 15 residues. V dropped 5 bases and J dropped 2 bases, with 16 bases sitting between them. Germline assignment: CDR1 KGHSH and CDR2 LQKENI. The CDR3: CASSSTLTEAYEQYF. DNA of the CDR3: TGTGCCAGCTCATCTACCCTTACTGAAGCCTACGAGCAGTACTTC.

The V call is TRBV29-1, the J call TRBJ1-1; D unresolved. Looked up from germline, CDR1 is SQVTM and CDR2 is ANQGSEA. CDR3 length: 11 residues. V lost 4 bases and J lost 4, with 7 bases in between. CDR3 nucleotide sequence: TGCAGCGTTGGTGAGGGCACTGAAGCTTTCTTT. Its protein is CSVGEGTEAFF.

The gene calls are TRBV19 and TRBJ2-1; 7 nucleotides match TRBD1. The junction had 6 bases not matched to a gene; V was cut back by 10 bases and J by 3 bases. This CDR3 spans 13 amino acids. The germline gives CDR1 LNHDA, CDR2 SQIVND (reference sequence). CDR3 DNA sequence: TGTGCCACTACCGGGACAGTCTACAATGAGCAGTTCTTC. Translated: CATTGTVYNEQFF.

For this clone: Other DNA sequences in this specimen translate into the identical CDR3. The CDR3 spells CASSSGADTDTQYF. The CDR3 nucleotides read TGTGCCAGCAGCTCAGGGGCAGACACAGATACGCAGTATTTT. The chain carries TRBV5-4 and TRBJ2-3; the D gene is possibly TRBD1 (6 bases). The germline V and J ends were trimmed by 3 bases and 2 bases, with 10 bases remaining between them. The CDR3 extends over 14 amino acids. Per the germline V gene, CDR1 is SGHNT and CDR2 is YYREEE (reference sequence).

The chain links TRBV30 to TRBJ1-4; 7 bases line up with TRBD1. The CDR3 sequence is 17 residues long. The germline V gene encodes CDR1 GTSNPN and CDR2 SVGIG (reference sequence). J was trimmed by 2 bases and V by 0 bases; bases with no gene match: 9. CDR3 coding DNA: TGTGCCTGGAGTGTAAAAGATAGGGGGCGCACTAATGAAAAACTGTTTTTT. It translates to CAWSVKDRGRTNEKLFF. Full variable domain (rest looked up from reference TRBV30 and TRBJ1-4): SQTIHQWPATLVQPVGSPLSLECTVEGTSNPNLYWYRQAAGRGLQLLFYSVGIGQISSEVPQNLSASRPQDRQFILSSKKLLLSDSGFYLCAWSVKDRGRTNEKLFFGSGTQLSVL.

This chain links TRBV28 with TRBJ1-2; tentative D call: TRBD1 (5 bases). The V end was cut by 2 bases, the J end by 7 bases, with 17 bases between. The V gene's germline CDR1 is MDHEN and CDR2 SYDVKM. The CDR3 totals 15 residues. The DNA of the CDR3 is TGTGCCAGCAGTTTAGTGGCAGGCAGGGTCGGTGGCTACACCTTC. Translation: CASSLVAGRVGGYTF.

The count of this clone is one. A read error may produce the germline difference seen at one junction end. This chain links TRBV18 with TRBJ2-7; D not resolved. The CDR3 spans 13 residues. Germline CDR1 KGHSH, CDR2 LQKENI. The CDR3 reads CASSPYTDGSVVF. The CDR3 nucleotides read TGTGCCAGCTCACCTTACACCGACGGCAGCGTAGTGTTC.

The chain couples TRBV2 to TRBJ2-3; TRBD2 aligns across 8 bases. V shed 5 bases, J shed 0 bases, and the junction held 4 bases outside the gene matches. This CDR3 is built from 15 residues. Germline-derived CDR1 and CDR2 are SNHLY and FYNNEI. The CDR3 DNA reads as TGTGCCAGCAGTAGACTAGCGACCAGCACAGATACGCAGTATTTT. As protein: CASSRLATSTDTQYF.

The rearrangement uses TRBV25-1 and TRBJ1-2, with D unresolved. The CDR3 contains 14 residues. V was shortened by 2 bases and J by 4 bases, with 11 bases between the two germline ends. Germline V gives CDR1 MGHDK, CDR2 SYGVNS. The CDR3 is CASSENPESYGYTF. Written as DNA, the CDR3 is TGTGCCAGCAGTGAAAACCCCGAGAGCTATGGCTACACCTTC.

V gene TRBV28 combines with J gene TRBJ1-2; D is unclear. CDR1 and CDR2 (germline): MDHEN, SYDVKM. V lost 7 bases and J lost 3, with 9 bases in between. The CDR3 loop spans 12 amino acids. The CDR3 coding sequence is TGTGCCAGCACCGGGTTTTACTATGGCTACACCTTC. Its translation: CASTGFYYGYTF.

The rearrangement uses TRBV14 and TRBJ1-4; weak D call: TRBD1 (6 bases). There are 14 residues in the CDR3. Germline V gene lookup returns CDR1 SGHDN and CDR2 FVKESK. V gave up 5 bases and J gave up 10 bases, with 17 bases separating them. This CDR3 is CASSFGGAVPKLFF. The CDR3, as DNA: TGTGCCAGCAGCTTCGGGGGGGCAGTCCCAAAACTGTTTTTT.

This clone appeared once. The J gene is TRBJ1-1, the V gene TRBV11-1, with unresolved D. In germline, CDR1 is SGHAT, CDR2 FQDESV (reference sequence). The CDR3 extends over 13 amino acids. V lost 5 bases, J lost 2 bases, and 9 bases lay in between. This chain's CDR3 is CASSPQLNTEAFF. Written as DNA, the CDR3 is TGTGCCAGCAGCCCACAGCTAAACACTGAAGCTTTCTTT.

The V and J genes are TRBV19 and TRBJ1-5; possibly TRBD1 for D (6 bases). Trimming took off 4 bases at V and 4 bases at J, with 17 bases between the two ends. The CDR3 is 16 amino acids. The germline gives CDR1 LNHDA, CDR2 SQIVND (reference sequence). Written as DNA, the CDR3 is TGTGCCAGTAGTAAGGGGGACATAGTGGAAAATCAGCCCCAGCATTTT. Its protein is CASSKGDIVENQPQHF.

Written as DNA, the CDR3 is TGTGCCAGTAGTTACCGGACAGGGGATGGCACTGAAGCTTTCTTT. It codes for CASSYRTGDGTEAFF. The genes are TRBV19 and TRBJ1-1, with 9 bases that match TRBD1. The CDR3 runs 15 residues. The trim removed 5 bases at V and 4 bases at J, leaving 8 bases unmatched. The germline CDR1 and CDR2 sequences are LNHDA and SQIVND (reference sequence). Based on the CDR3 plus reference TRBV19 and TRBJ1-1, the full variable domain is DGGITQSPKYLFRKEGQNVTLSCEQNLNHDAMYWYRQDPGQGLRLIYYSQIVNDFQKGDIAEGYSVSREKKESFPLTVTSAQKNPTAFYLCASSYRTGDGTEAFFGQGTRLTVV.

The chain couples TRBV5-5 to TRBJ1-4, with TRBD1 matching over 9 bases. The CDR3 extends over 16 amino acids. Trimming removed 0 bases from V and 8 bases from J; junction bases left unmatched: 8. Germline loops: CDR1 SGHKS, CDR2 YYEKEE (reference sequence). CDR3 amino acids: CASSLGVGTGWEKLFF. Written as DNA, the CDR3 is TGTGCCAGCAGCTTGGGCGTCGGGACAGGGTGGGAAAAACTGTTTTTT. Using reference TRBV5-5 and TRBJ1-4 for the parts outside the CDR3, the full variable domain is DAGVTQSPTHLIKTRGQQVTLRCSPISGHKSVSWYQQVLGQGPQFIFQYYEKEERGRGNFPDRFSARQFPNYSSELNVNALLLGDSALYLCASSLGVGTGWEKLFFGSGTQLSVL.